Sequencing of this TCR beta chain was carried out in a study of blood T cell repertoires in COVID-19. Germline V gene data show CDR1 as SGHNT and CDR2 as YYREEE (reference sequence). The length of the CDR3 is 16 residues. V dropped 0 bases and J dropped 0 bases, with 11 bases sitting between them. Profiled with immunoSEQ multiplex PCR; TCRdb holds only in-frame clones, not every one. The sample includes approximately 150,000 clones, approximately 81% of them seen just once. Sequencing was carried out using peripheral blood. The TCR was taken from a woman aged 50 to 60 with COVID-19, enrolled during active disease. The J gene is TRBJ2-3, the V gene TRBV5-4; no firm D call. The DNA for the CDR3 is TGTGCCAGCAGCTTGGCTGGTAGCCAGAGCACAGATACGCAGTATTTT. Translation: CASSLAGSQSTDTQYF.